These T cell receptor beta chains were read from a single sample in a study of cytomegalovirus exposure and HLA in healthy donors. TCRdb's copy holds only in-frame clones and misses some; the assay was immunoSEQ multiplex PCR. The table includes 180,000 or so clones, 80% detected once. Sample: PBMCs. All receptors derive from a woman in her thirties in good health and CMV-seronegative. The CDR3 runs from the conserved cysteine through the conserved F or W. A D gene is named only where the DNA matches it firmly. The listing skips clone size in some rows; elsewhere it reads once, few, many or a size class.

clone_size: NA; d_call: NA; v_call: TRBV6-6; j_call: TRBJ2-3; cdr3_nt: TGTGCCAGCAGGGGGAGAGTGGCAGATACGCAGTATTTT; cdr3_aa: CASRGRVADTQYF
clone_size: NA; d_call: NA; v_call: TRBV5-1; j_call: TRBJ2-5; cdr3_nt: TGCGCCAGCAGCCTTGCAGAAGAGACCCAGTACTTC; cdr3_aa: CASSLAEETQYF
clone_size: NA; d_call: TRBD2; v_call: TRBV19; j_call: TRBJ2-1; cdr3_nt: TGTGCCAGTAGTATAATTGTAGCGGGGGGAAGGGGTAATGAGCAGTTCTTC; cdr3_aa: CASSIIVAGGRGNEQFF
clone_size: few; d_call: NA; v_call: TRBV6-5; j_call: TRBJ1-1; cdr3_nt: TGTGCCAGCAGTTACGCGGAGGGTGCAGAAGCTTTCTTT; cdr3_aa: CASSYAEGAEAFF
clone_size: NA; d_call: TRBD1; v_call: TRBV7-7; j_call: TRBJ2-5; cdr3_nt: TGTGCCAGCAGCTTGACAGGGGGCATTGAGACCCAGTACTTC; cdr3_aa: CASSLTGGIETQYF
clone_size: NA; d_call: NA; v_call: TRBV27; j_call: TRBJ1-6; cdr3_nt: TGTGCCAGCAGTTTACACCAGGGAAAGGTTGTGGGATCACCCCTCCACTTT; cdr3_aa: CASSLHQGKVVGSPLHF
clone_size: NA; d_call: NA; v_call: TRBV6-6; j_call: TRBJ2-2; cdr3_nt: TGTGCCAGCAGTCCCTTCACAGGGATACTTACCGGGGAGCTGTTTTTT; cdr3_aa: CASSPFTGILTGELFF
clone_size: few; d_call: TRBD1; v_call: TRBV7-9; j_call: TRBJ1-1; cdr3_nt: TGTGCCAGCAGCTTAGCGAGGGGGCGCACTGAAGCTTTCTTT; cdr3_aa: CASSLARGRTEAFF
clone_size: NA; d_call: TRBD2; v_call: TRBV2; j_call: TRBJ2-3; cdr3_nt: TGTGCCAGCAGTCCTGAGCGGGGGGCCACAGATACGCAGTATTTT; cdr3_aa: CASSPERGATDTQYF
clone_size: NA; d_call: NA; v_call: TRBV29-1; j_call: TRBJ1-1; cdr3_nt: TGCAGCGTTGATCAACAGGGCGGGCCCACTGAAGCTTTCTTT; cdr3_aa: CSVDQQGGPTEAFF
clone_size: NA; d_call: NA; v_call: TRBV6-5; j_call: TRBJ1-1; cdr3_nt: TGTGCCAGCAGTTACTCCCAGATTAAGAACACTGAAGCTTTCTTT; cdr3_aa: CASSYSQIKNTEAFF
clone_size: NA; d_call: TRBD1; v_call: TRBV5-4; j_call: TRBJ1-1; cdr3_nt: TGTGCCAGCAGGGACAGGGATAACACTGAAGCTTTCTTT; cdr3_aa: CASRDRDNTEAFF
clone_size: NA; d_call: TRBD1; v_call: TRBV5-1; j_call: TRBJ1-1; cdr3_nt: TGCGCCAGCAGCTACAGGGGGTGGAACACTGAAGCTTTCTTT; cdr3_aa: CASSYRGWNTEAFF
clone_size: once; d_call: NA; v_call: TRBV4-1; j_call: TRBJ1-3; cdr3_nt: TGCGCCAGCAGCCAAGTCGGTCAGGTTTATCGAAACACCATATATTTT; cdr3_aa: CASSQVGQVYRNTIYF
clone_size: NA; d_call: TRBD2; v_call: TRBV18; j_call: TRBJ2-1; cdr3_nt: TGTGCCAGCTCGGAGACTAGCGGGGGATACAATGAGCAGTTCTTC; cdr3_aa: CASSETSGGYNEQFF
clone_size: NA; d_call: NA; v_call: TRBV29-1; j_call: TRBJ2-5; cdr3_nt: TGCAGCGTGGATCCACCTCGGGGTGGAGAGACCCAGTACTTC; cdr3_aa: CSVDPPRGGETQYF
clone_size: NA; d_call: TRBD1; v_call: TRBV6-1; j_call: TRBJ1-6; cdr3_nt: TGTGCCAGCAGTGGGTTGGGACAGGCCAATTCACCCCTCCACTTT; cdr3_aa: CASSGLGQANSPLHF
clone_size: NA; d_call: TRBD1; v_call: TRBV27; j_call: TRBJ1-1; cdr3_nt: TGTGCCAGCAGGAAACCTTGGGGACAGGGCCTAACTGAAGCTTTCTTT; cdr3_aa: CASRKPWGQGLTEAFF
clone_size: few; d_call: TRBD1; v_call: TRBV9; j_call: TRBJ1-2; cdr3_nt: TGTGCCAGCAGCAATCGGACAGGGGGTGGCTACACCTTC; cdr3_aa: CASSNRTGGGYTF
clone_size: NA; d_call: NA; v_call: TRBV25-1; j_call: TRBJ1-2; cdr3_nt: TGTGCCAGCAGTGAATATGGGGGAGGGTTGGGCTACACCTTC; cdr3_aa: CASSEYGGGLGYTF
clone_size: NA; d_call: TRBD1; v_call: TRBV4-3; j_call: TRBJ1-6; cdr3_nt: TGCGCCAGCAGCCGGGACAGCTTAAATTCACCCCTCCACTTT; cdr3_aa: CASSRDSLNSPLHF
clone_size: NA; d_call: TRBD2; v_call: TRBV9; j_call: TRBJ2-3; cdr3_nt: TGTGCCAGCAGCGGGGCGGGACTGGCGGGGGTGGGAGATACGCAGTATTTT; cdr3_aa: CASSGAGLAGVGDTQYF
clone_size: NA; d_call: TRBD2; v_call: TRBV5-6; j_call: TRBJ2-1; cdr3_nt: TGTGCCAGCAGGACTATTGCGGGGGTCTCCTACAATGAGCAGTTCTTC; cdr3_aa: CASRTIAGVSYNEQFF
clone_size: NA; d_call: NA; v_call: TRBV10-3; j_call: TRBJ1-3; cdr3_nt: TGTGCCATCAGTCCAACAGGTAGCTCTGGAAACACCATATATTTT; cdr3_aa: CAISPTGSSGNTIYF
clone_size: NA; d_call: TRBD2; v_call: TRBV7-9; j_call: TRBJ2-7; cdr3_nt: TGTGCCAGCAGCCCCTTAGCGGGGGGGCCCTACGAGCAGTACTTC; cdr3_aa: CASSPLAGGPYEQYF
clone_size: NA; d_call: TRBD1; v_call: TRBV30; j_call: TRBJ1-1; cdr3_nt: TGTGCCCACAATGCAGGGGGGACTGAAGCTTTCTTT; cdr3_aa: CAHNAGGTEAFF
clone_size: NA; d_call: TRBD2; v_call: TRBV4-1; j_call: TRBJ2-1; cdr3_nt: TGCGCCAGCAGCCAAAGTGGGACTAGCGGGGGGCCCTACAATGAGCAGTTCTTC; cdr3_aa: CASSQSGTSGGPYNEQFF
clone_size: NA; d_call: TRBD1; v_call: TRBV2; j_call: TRBJ1-2; cdr3_nt: TGTGCCGGAACGACAGGGGCCAGCGGCTACACCTTC; cdr3_aa: CAGTTGASGYTF
clone_size: NA; d_call: TRBD2; v_call: TRBV2; j_call: TRBJ2-3; cdr3_nt: TGTGCCAGCAGTGAAGCGGGAGGGTATACGCAGTATTTT; cdr3_aa: CASSEAGGYTQYF
clone_size: NA; d_call: NA; v_call: TRBV7-9; j_call: TRBJ2-7; cdr3_nt: TGTGCCAGCAGCCCCACCAGGGACGAGCAGTACTTC; cdr3_aa: CASSPTRDEQYF
clone_size: few; d_call: TRBD1; v_call: TRBV7-3; j_call: TRBJ1-6; cdr3_nt: TGTGCCAGCAGCTGGGGACCGGGACAGACGGGTTCACCCCTCCACTTT; cdr3_aa: CASSWGPGQTGSPLHF
clone_size: NA; d_call: TRBD1; v_call: TRBV27; j_call: TRBJ1-5; cdr3_nt: TGTGCCAGCAGTCACAGGGACAGGCTAAATCAGCCCCAGCATTTT; cdr3_aa: CASSHRDRLNQPQHF
clone_size: once; d_call: TRBD2; v_call: TRBV6-5; j_call: TRBJ2-1; cdr3_nt: TGTGCCAGCAGTTCGGGACTAGCGGGGGATAATGAGCAGTTCTTC; cdr3_aa: CASSSGLAGDNEQFF
clone_size: NA; d_call: NA; v_call: TRBV5-6; j_call: TRBJ2-5; cdr3_nt: TGTGCCAGCAGCCCTCTTCGAGGAAATGCGGGTAGACAAGAGACCCAGTACTTC; cdr3_aa: CASSPLRGNAGRQETQYF